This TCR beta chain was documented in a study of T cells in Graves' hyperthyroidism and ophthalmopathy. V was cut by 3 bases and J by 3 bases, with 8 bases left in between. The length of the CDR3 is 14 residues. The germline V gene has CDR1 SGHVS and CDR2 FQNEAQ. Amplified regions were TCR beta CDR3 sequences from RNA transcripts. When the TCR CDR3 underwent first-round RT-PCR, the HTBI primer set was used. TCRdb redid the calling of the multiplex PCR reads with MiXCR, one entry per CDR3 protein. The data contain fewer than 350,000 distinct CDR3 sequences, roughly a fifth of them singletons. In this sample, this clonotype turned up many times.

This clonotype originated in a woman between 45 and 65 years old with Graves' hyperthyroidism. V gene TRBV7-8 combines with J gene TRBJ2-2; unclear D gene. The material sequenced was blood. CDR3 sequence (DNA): TGTGCCAGCAGCTTGGTGGCTCACACCGGGGAGCTGTTTTTT. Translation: CASSLVAHTGELFF.